The following is a TCR beta chain sequence with its context. TCRdb's copy holds only in-frame clones and misses some; the assay was immunoSEQ multiplex PCR. The sample carries some 140,000 clones, roughly 83% recorded once. Participants' own reports of clinical history determined their cohort assignment. This specimen comes from a study of blood T cell repertoires in COVID-19. The CDR3 is 13 residues long. The germline CDR1 and CDR2 sequences are SGHVS and FQNEAQ. Deletions cut 1 base from V and 6 bases from J, with 10 bases between. The V and J genes are TRBV7-8 and TRBJ2-7, with D perhaps matching TRBD1 (5 bases). The sequenced material came from PBMCs or T cells enriched from blood (not recorded which). The receptor was isolated from a middle-aged man with acute COVID-19. In DNA form, the CDR3 reads TGTGCCAGCAGCTTAGAAGTCAGGGCCGAGCAGTACTTC. This sequence encodes CASSLEVRAEQYF. Supplemented by reference TRBV7-8 and TRBJ2-7, the full variable domain reads GAGVSQSPRYKVAKRGQDVALRCDPISGHVSLFWYQQALGQGPEFLTYFQNEAQLDKSGLPSDRFFAERPEGSVSTLKIQRTQQEDSAVYLCASSLEVRAEQYFGPGTRLTVT.